This T cell receptor beta chain appears in the sequencing data of a study of vaccination and CD4 T cells after COVID-19. At the level of the study: Overlapping spike peptides of SARS-CoV-2, HCoV-NL63, HCoV-OC43 and HCoV-229E were used, and cells were stimulated with them. Control wells got either CEFX epitopes, HIV-1 Nef peptides, or no peptide at all.

As for this clonotype: Its matching antigen is unknown.

General study results and limits: Going from about 22 to 38, median SARS-CoV-2-reactive clonotypes did not rise significantly.

This CDR3 contains 13 residues. V was pared by 6 bases and J by 3 bases, with 9 bases between. Germline V gene lookup returns CDR1 DFQATT and CDR2 SNEGSKA (reference sequence). The sample's treatment: roughly ten-day PBMC culture with coronavirus spike peptide pools or control peptides (ViraFEST assay). The ViraFEST method relied on peptide pools to expand antigen-specific T cells, followed by TCR sequencing. The Oncomine TCR Beta short-read assay was applied to DNA of cultured CD4+ T cells. TCRdb reprocessed the PCR reads via MiXCR and lists one record per CDR3 protein. The table lists 20,000 to 25,000 distinct CDR3 sequences, 45% to 65% of them singletons.

The receptor was isolated from a human donor who had recovered from COVID-19. Material: CD4+ T cells from blood, cultured in vitro. J is TRBJ2-6 and V is TRBV20-1; D unresolved. The CDR3 loop reads CSAQTGGANVLTF. The DNA of the CDR3 is TGCAGTGCGCAAACTGGTGGGGCCAACGTCCTGACTTTC.